This T cell receptor beta chain was observed in a study of cytomegalovirus exposure and HLA in healthy donors. Researchers ran the PCR with 60 Vbeta and 13 Jbeta primers. The data were produced by immunoSEQ multiplex PCR, yet TCRdb's version contains in-frame clones alone and is incomplete. Altogether 120,000 to 150,000 clones are present, roughly 80% being singletons, with the ten largest covering over 2.5%. CDR3 length: 15 amino acids. The germline V gene encodes CDR1 SQVTM and CDR2 ANQGSEA. Trimming took 4 bases from V and 9 from J; bases not matched to a gene: 15. The chain recombines TRBV29-1 with TRBJ2-1, with 7 positions matching TRBD1. This TCR derives from a middle-aged man in good health and CMV-seropositive. The sequenced sample was PBMCs. CDR3 DNA sequence: TGCAGCGTTGCTTTGTGGGACAGCAAAAAGGGTGAGCAGTTCTTC. Its translation: CSVALWDSKKGEQFF.